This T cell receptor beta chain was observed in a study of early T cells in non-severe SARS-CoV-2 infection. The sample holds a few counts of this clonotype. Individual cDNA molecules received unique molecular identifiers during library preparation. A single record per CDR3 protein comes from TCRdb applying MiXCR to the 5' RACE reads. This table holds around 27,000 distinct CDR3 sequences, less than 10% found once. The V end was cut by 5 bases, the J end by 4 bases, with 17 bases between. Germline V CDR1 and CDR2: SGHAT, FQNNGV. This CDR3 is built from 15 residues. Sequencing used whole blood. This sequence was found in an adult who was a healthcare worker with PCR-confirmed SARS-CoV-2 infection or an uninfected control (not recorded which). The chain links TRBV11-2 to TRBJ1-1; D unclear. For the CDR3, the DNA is TGTGCCAGCAGCGAACTTCTTGTTGGGCGCACTGAAGCTTTCTTT. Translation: CASSELLVGRTEAFF.